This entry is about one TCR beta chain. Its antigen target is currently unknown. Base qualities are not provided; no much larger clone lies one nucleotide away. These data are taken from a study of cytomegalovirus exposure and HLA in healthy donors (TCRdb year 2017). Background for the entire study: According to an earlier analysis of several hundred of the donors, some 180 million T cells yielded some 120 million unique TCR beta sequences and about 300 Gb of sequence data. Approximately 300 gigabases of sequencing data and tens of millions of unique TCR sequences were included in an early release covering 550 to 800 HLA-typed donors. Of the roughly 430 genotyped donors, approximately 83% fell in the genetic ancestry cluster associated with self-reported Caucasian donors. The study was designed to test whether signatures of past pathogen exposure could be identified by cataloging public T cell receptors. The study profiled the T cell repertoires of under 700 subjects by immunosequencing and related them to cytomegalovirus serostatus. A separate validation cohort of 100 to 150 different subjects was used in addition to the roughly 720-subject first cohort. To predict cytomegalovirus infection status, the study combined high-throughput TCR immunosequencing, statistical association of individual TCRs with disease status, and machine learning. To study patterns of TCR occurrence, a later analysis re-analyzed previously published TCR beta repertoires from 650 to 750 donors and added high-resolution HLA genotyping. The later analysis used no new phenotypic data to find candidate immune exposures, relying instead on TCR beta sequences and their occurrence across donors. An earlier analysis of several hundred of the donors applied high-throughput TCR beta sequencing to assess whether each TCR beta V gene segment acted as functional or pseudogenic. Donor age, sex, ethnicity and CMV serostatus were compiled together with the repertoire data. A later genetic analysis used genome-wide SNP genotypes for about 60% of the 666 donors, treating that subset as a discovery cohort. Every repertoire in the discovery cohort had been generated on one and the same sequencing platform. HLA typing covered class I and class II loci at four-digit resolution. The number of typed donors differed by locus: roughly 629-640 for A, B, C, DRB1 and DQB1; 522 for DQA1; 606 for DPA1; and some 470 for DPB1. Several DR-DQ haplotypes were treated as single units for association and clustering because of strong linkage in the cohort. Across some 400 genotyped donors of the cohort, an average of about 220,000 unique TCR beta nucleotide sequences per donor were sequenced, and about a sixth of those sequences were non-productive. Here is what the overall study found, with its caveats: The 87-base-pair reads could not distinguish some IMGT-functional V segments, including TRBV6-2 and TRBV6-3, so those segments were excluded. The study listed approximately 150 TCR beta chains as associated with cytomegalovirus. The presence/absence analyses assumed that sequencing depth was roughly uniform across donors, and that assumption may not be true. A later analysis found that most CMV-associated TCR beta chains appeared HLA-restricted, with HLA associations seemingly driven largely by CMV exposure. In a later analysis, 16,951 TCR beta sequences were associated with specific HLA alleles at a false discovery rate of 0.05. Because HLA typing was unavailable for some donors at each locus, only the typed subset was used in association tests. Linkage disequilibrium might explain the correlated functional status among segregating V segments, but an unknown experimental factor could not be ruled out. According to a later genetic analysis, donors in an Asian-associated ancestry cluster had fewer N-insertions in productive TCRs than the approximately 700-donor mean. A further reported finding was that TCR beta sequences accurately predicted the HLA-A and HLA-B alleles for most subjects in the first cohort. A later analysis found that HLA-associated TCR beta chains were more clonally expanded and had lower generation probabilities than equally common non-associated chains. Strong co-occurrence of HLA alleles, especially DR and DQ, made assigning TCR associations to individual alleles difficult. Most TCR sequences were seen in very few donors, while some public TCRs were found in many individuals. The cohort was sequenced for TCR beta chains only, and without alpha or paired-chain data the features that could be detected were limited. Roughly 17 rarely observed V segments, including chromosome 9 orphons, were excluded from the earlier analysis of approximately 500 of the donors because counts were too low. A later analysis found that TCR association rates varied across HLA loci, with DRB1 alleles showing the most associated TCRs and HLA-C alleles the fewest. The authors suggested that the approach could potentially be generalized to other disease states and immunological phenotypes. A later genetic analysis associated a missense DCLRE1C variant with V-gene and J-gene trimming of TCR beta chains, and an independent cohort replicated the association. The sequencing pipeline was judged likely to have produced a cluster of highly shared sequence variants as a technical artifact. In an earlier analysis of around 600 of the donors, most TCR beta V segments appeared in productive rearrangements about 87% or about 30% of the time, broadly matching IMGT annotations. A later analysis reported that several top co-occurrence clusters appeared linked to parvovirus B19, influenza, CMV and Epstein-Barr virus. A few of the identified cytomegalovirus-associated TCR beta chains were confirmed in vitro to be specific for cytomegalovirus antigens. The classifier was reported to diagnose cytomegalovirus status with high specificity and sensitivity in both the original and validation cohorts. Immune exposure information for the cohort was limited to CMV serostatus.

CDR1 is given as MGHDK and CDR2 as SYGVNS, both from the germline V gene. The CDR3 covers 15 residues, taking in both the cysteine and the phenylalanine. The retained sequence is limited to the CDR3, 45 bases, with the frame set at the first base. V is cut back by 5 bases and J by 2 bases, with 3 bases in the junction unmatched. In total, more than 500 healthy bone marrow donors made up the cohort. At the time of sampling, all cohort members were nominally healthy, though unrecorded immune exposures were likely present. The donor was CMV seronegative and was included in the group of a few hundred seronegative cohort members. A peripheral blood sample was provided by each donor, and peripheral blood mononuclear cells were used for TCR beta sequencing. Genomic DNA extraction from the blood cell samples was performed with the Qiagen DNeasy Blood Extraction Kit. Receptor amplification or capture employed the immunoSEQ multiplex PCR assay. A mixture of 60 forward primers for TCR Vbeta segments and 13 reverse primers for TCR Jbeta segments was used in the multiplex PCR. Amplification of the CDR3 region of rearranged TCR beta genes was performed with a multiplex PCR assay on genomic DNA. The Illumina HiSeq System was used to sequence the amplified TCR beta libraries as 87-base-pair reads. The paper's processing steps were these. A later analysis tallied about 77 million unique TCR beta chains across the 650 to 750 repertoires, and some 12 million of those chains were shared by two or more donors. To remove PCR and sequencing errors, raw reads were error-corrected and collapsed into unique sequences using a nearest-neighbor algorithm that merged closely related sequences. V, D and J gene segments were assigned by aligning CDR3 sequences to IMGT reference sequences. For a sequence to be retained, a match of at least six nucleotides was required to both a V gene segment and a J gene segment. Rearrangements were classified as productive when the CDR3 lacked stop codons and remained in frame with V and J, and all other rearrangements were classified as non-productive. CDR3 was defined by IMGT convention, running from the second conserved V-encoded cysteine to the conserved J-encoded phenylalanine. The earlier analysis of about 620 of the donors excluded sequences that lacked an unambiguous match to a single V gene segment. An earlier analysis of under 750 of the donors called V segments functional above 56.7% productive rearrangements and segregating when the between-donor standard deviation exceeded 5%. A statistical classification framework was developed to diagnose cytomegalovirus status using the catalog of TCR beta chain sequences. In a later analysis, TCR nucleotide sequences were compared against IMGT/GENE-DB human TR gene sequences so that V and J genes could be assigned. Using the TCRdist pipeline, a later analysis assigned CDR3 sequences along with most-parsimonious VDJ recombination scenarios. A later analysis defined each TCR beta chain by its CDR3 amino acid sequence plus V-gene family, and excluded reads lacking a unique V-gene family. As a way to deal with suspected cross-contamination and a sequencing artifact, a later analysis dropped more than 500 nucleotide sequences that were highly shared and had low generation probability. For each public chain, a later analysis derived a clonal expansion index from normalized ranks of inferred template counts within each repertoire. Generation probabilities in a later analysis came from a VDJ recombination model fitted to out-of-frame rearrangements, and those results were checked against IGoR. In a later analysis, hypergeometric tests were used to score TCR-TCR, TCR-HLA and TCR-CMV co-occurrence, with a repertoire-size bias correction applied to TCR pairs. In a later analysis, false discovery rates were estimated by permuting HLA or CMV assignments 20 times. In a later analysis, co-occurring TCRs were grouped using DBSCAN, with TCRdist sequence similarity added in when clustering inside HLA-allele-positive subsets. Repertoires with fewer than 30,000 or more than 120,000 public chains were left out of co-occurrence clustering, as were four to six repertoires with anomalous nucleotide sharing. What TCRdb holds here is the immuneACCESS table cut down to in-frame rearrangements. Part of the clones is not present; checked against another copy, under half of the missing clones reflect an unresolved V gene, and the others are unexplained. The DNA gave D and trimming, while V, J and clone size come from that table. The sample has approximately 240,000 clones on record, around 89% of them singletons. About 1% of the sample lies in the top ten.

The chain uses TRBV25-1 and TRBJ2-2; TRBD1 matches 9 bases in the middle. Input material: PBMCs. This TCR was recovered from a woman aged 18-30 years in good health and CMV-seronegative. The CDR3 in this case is CASSRDRANTGELFF. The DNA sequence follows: TGTGCCAGCAGTAGGGACAGGGCCAACACCGGGGAGCTGTTTTTT.